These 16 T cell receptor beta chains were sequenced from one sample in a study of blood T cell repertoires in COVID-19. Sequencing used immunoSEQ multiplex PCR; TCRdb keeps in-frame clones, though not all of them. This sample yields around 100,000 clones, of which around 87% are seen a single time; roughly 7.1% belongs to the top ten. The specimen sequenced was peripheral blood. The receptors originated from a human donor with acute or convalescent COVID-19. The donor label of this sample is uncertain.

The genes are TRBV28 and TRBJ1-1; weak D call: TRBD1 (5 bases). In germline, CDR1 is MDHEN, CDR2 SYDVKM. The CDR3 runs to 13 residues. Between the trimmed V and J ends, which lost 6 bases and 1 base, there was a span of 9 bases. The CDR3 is CASRKQENTEAFF. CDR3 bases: TGTGCCAGCAGAAAACAGGAGAACACTGAAGCTTTCTTT.

In nucleotides, the CDR3 is TGTGCCAGCAGTGAAAGGGGGACTCAGCCCCAGCATTTT. Protein sequence: CASSERGTQPQHF. The rearrangement links TRBV6-1 to TRBJ1-5, with D possibly being TRBD1 (6 bases). The CDR3 extends over 13 amino acids. The germline V gene has CDR1 MNHNS and CDR2 SASEGT. The germline V and J ends were trimmed by 2 bases and 6 bases, with 8 bases remaining between them.

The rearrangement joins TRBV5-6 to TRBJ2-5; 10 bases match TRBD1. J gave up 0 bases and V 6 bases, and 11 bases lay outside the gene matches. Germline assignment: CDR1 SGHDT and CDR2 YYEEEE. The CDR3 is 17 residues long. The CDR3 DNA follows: TGTGCCAGCACCCGTCGACAGGGGGCTGGGTACCAAGAGACCCAGTACTTC. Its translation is CASTRRQGAGYQETQYF.

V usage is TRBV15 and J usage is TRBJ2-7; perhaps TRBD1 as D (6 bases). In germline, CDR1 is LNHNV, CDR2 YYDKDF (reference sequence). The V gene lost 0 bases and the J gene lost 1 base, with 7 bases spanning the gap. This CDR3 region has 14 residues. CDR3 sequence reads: CATSRDTGSYEQYF. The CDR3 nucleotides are TGTGCCACCAGCAGAGATACAGGGTCCTACGAGCAGTACTTC.

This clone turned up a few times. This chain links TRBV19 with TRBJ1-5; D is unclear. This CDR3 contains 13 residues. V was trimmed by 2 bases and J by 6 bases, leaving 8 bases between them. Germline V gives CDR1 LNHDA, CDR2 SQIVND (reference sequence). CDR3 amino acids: CASSITGFQPQHF. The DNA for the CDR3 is TGTGCCAGTAGTATAACGGGTTTTCAGCCCCAGCATTTT.

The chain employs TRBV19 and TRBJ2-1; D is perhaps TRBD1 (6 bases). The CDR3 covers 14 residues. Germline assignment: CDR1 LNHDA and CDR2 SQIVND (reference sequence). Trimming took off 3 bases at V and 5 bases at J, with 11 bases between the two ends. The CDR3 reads CASSIGAGDNEQFF. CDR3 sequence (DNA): TGTGCCAGTAGTATTGGGGCAGGGGACAATGAGCAGTTCTTC.

CDR3 in DNA: TGCAGCGTTGTTCGGGGTCGGGAAAACATTCAGTACTTC. Amino acid sequence: CSVVRGRENIQYF. The rearrangement joins TRBV29-1 to TRBJ2-4, with a possible D match to TRBD2 (5 bases). Germline V gene sequence: CDR1 SQVTM, CDR2 ANQGSEA. This CDR3 contains 13 residues. Between the trimmed V and J ends, which lost 4 bases and 5 bases, there was a span of 12 bases.

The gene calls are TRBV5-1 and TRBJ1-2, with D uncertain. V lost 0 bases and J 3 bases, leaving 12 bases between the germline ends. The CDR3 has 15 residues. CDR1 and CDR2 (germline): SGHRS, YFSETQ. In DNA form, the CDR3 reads TGCGCCAGCAGCTTGGCTTCAAGAGTTGACTATGGCTACACCTTC. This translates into CASSLASRVDYGYTF.

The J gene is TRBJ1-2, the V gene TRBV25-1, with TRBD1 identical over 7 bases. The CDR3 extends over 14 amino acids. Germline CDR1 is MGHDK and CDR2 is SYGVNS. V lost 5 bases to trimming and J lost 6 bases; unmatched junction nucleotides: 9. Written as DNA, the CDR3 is TGTGCCAGCAGTCTACAGGACAGGACCCATGGCTACACCTTC. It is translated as CASSLQDRTHGYTF.

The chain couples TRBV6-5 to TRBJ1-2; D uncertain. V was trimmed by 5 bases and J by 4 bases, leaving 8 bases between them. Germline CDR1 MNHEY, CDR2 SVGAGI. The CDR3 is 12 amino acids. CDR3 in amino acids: CASSPGPYGYTF. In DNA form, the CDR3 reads TGTGCCAGCAGTCCAGGTCCCTATGGCTACACCTTC.

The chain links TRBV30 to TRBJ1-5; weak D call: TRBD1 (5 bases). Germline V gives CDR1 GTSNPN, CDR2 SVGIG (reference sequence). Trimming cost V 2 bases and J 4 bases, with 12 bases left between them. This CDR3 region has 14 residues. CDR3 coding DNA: TGTGCCTGGAGTTTTGGGGCGGGAAATCAGCCCCAGCATTTT. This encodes CAWSFGAGNQPQHF.

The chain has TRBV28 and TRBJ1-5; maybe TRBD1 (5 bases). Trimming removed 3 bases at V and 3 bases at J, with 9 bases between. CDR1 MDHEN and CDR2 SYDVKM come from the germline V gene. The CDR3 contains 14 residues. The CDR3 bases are TGTGCCAGCAGTTTGTCACAGGCCAATCAGCCCCAGCATTTT. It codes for CASSLSQANQPQHF. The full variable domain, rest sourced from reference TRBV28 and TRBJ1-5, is DVKVTQSSRYLVKRTGEKVFLECVQDMDHENMFWYRQDPGLGLRLIYFSYDVKMKEKGDIPEGYSVSREKKERFSLILESASTNQTSMYLCASSLSQANQPQHFGDGTRLSIL.

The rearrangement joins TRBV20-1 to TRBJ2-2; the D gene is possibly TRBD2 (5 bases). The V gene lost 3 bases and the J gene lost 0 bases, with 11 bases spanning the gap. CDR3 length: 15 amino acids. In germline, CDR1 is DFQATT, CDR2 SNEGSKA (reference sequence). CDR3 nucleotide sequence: TGCAGTGCTAGTCGGAGGTTGTCGAACACCGGGGAGCTGTTTTTT. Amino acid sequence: CSASRRLSNTGELFF.

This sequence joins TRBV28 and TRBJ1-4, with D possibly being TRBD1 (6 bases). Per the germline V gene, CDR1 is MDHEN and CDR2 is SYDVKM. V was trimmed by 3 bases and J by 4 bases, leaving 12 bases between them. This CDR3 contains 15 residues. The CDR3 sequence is CASSFDGTFNEKLFF. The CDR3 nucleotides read TGTGCCAGCAGTTTCGATGGGACATTTAATGAAAAACTGTTTTTT.

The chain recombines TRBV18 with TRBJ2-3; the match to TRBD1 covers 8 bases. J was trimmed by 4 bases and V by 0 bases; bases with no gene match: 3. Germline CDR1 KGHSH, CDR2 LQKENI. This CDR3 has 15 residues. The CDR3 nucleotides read TGTGCCAGCTCACCACCTTCAGGGGGCGCAGATACGCAGTATTTT. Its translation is CASSPPSGGADTQYF.

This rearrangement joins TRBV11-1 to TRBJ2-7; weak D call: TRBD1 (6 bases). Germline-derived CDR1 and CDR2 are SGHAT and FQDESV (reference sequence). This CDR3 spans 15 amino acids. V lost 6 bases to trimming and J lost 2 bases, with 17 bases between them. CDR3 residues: CASSLGQQSPYEQYF. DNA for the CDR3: TGTGCCAGCAGTCTAGGACAGCAAAGTCCCTACGAGCAGTACTTC.